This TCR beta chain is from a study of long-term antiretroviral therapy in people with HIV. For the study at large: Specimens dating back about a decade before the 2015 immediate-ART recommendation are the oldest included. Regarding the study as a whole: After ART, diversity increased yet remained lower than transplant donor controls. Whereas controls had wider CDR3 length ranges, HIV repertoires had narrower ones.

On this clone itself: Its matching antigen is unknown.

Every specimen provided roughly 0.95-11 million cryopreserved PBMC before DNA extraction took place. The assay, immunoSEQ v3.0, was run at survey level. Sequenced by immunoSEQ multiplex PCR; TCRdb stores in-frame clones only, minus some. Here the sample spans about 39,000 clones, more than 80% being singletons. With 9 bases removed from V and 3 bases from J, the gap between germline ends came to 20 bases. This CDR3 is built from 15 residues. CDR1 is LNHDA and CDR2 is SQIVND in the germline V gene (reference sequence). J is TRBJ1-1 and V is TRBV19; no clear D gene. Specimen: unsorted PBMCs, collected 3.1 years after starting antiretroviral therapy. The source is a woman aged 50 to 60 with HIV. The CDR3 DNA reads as TGTGCCAGCCAGACCGGATGGGAAAGGGACACTGAAGCTTTCTTT. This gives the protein CASQTGWERDTEAFF.